These 14 T cell receptor beta chains originate from one sample sequenced in a study of cytomegalovirus exposure and HLA in healthy donors. PCR involved 60 Vbeta and 13 Jbeta primers. Sequencing used immunoSEQ multiplex PCR; TCRdb keeps in-frame clones, though not all of them. Among 150,000 to 200,000 clones, roughly four fifths were seen once, and the ten largest hold around 10%. Sequencing was performed on PBMCs. The receptor set was obtained from a man over 45 in good health and CMV-seropositive.

The rearrangement joins TRBV6-5 to TRBJ1-6, with D possibly matching TRBD1 (6 bases). Per the germline V gene, CDR1 is MNHEY and CDR2 is SVGAGI. This CDR3 comprises 14 residues. V lost 7 bases and J lost 6, with 13 bases in between. The CDR3 is CASTRGSGNSPLHF. CDR3 sequence (DNA): TGTGCCAGCACAAGGGGGTCGGGTAATTCACCCCTCCACTTT.

CDR3 sequence: CASSLGTPFSYGYTF. CDR3 DNA sequence: TGTGCCAGCAGTTTAGGGACACCGTTTAGCTATGGCTACACCTTC. V and J are TRBV28 and TRBJ1-2; tentative D call: TRBD1 (6 bases). Trimming removed 2 bases at V and 4 bases at J, with 14 bases between. The germline V gene encodes CDR1 MDHEN and CDR2 SYDVKM. The CDR3 runs 15 residues.

This clone was seen just once. The J gene is TRBJ2-7, the V gene TRBV6-6; TRBD1 matches at 7 bases. Germline trimming cut 2 bases from V and 2 bases from J; bases unmatched to any gene: 6. The CDR3 runs 15 residues. Germline V gene sequence: CDR1 MNHNY, CDR2 SVGAGI (reference sequence). DNA of the CDR3: TGTGCCAGCAGTTACGGACGCAGGGGGACCTACGAGCAGTACTTC. It specifies CASSYGRRGTYEQYF.

This chain uses TRBV28 with TRBJ2-3; 10 nucleotides match TRBD2. Germline V gene sequence: CDR1 MDHEN, CDR2 SYDVKM. This CDR3 spans 15 amino acids. With 4 bases clipped from V and 3 bases from J, the junction kept 4 bases outside the gene matches. CDR3 protein: CASSSQLAGTDTQYF. Written as DNA, the CDR3 is TGTGCCAGCAGTTCCCAACTAGCGGGGACAGATACGCAGTATTTT.

This chain uses TRBV29-1 with TRBJ2-3; 7 bases map to TRBD1. Germline V gives CDR1 SQVTM, CDR2 ANQGSEA. Unmatched junction bases numbered 0, after V lost 5 bases and J lost 4 bases. The CDR3 spans 11 residues. CDR3 sequence reads: CSVQGADTQYF. CDR3 sequence (DNA): TGCAGCGTTCAGGGGGCAGATACGCAGTATTTT.

The gene calls are TRBV5-6 and TRBJ1-5, with D unresolved. The V end lost 0 bases, the J end lost 7 bases, and 11 bases lay between the germline ends. The CDR3 runs 14 residues. Germline CDR1 and CDR2: SGHDT and YYEEEE. CDR3 sequence (DNA): TGTGCCAGCAGCTTGGGGGCTGGGCTGCAGCCCCAGCATTTT. Translating gives CASSLGAGLQPQHF.

The chain couples TRBV29-1 to TRBJ1-2, with D perhaps matching TRBD1 (6 bases). V was cut by 4 bases and J by 4 bases, with 7 bases left in between. Germline CDR1 reads SQVTM; CDR2 reads ANQGSEA. This CDR3 has 11 residues. As DNA, the CDR3 is TGCAGCGTTGTACAGGGCTATGGCTACACCTTC. It codes for CSVVQGYGYTF.

The gene calls are TRBV28 and TRBJ1-4; 9 nucleotides align to TRBD1. Germline CDR1 and CDR2: MDHEN and SYDVKM. The length of the CDR3 is 17 residues. The trim removed 8 bases at V and 0 bases at J, leaving 10 bases unmatched. The CDR3 loop is CASCLGQGGSTNEKLFF. The CDR3 DNA follows: TGTGCCAGCTGCCTGGGACAGGGAGGATCAACTAATGAAAAACTGTTTTTT.

This clone has a single count. The chain combines TRBV7-2 with TRBJ2-6; 7 bases are shared with TRBD1. CDR1 is SGHTA and CDR2 is FQGNSA in the germline V gene. The CDR3 length is 17 residues. V dropped 5 bases and J dropped 0; count of bases not matched to a gene: 7. The CDR3 nucleotides read TGTGCCAGCAGCCCTAGGACAGGACTCTCTGGGGCCAACGTCCTGACTTTC. Protein: CASSPRTGLSGANVLTF.

CDR3 protein: CASSTGAAYEQYF. The CDR3 coding sequence is TGTGCCAGTAGTACAGGGGCAGCCTACGAGCAGTACTTC. The chain carries TRBV19 and TRBJ2-7; maybe TRBD1 (6 bases). CDR1 LNHDA and CDR2 SQIVND come from the germline V gene (reference sequence). The length of the CDR3 is 13 residues. The V gene lost 4 bases and the J gene lost 2 bases, with 9 bases spanning the gap.

The chain combines TRBV30 with TRBJ1-1; D is undetermined. CDR1 is GTSNPN and CDR2 is SVGIG in the germline V gene (reference sequence). Trimming left V 2 bases short and J 0 bases short, with 7 bases between. This CDR3 is 13 amino acids long. The CDR3 is CAWSLYLNTEAFF. As DNA, the CDR3 is TGTGCCTGGAGTCTCTACTTGAACACTGAAGCTTTCTTT.

The chain has TRBV7-2 and TRBJ1-1; weak D call: TRBD1 (6 bases). CDR3 length: 15 amino acids. Germline CDR1 reads SGHTA; CDR2 reads FQGNSA. Trimming cost V 0 bases and J 5 bases, with 13 bases left between them. DNA for the CDR3: TGTGCCAGCAGCTTAGCAGGGCAGGGGCGGACTGAAGCTTTCTTT. Translating gives CASSLAGQGRTEAFF.

The chain couples TRBV2 to TRBJ1-6; D possibly corresponds to TRBD1 (5 bases). The germline V gene has CDR1 SNHLY and CDR2 FYNNEI. This CDR3 spans 13 amino acids. V was trimmed by 0 bases and J by 15 bases, leaving 12 bases between them. CDR3 in DNA: TGTGCCAGCAGTGAAGCGGAGGGGCAGTTCCTCCACTTT. Translated, it gives CASSEAEGQFLHF.

To note about this clone: One junction end does not reproduce the germline sequence, and a read error may be involved. The V call is TRBV7-9, the J call TRBJ2-2; tentative D call: TRBD2 (8 bases). The germline CDR1 and CDR2 sequences are SEHNR and FQNEAQ (reference sequence). The CDR3 totals 17 residues. CDR3 sequence: CSSSTRGGQIDTGELFF. The CDR3 nucleotides are TGTTCCAGCAGCACCCGGGGGGGACAGATTGACACCGGGGAGCTGTTTTTT.